One T cell receptor (beta chain) is described in this entry. Antigen: not known. This specimen comes from a study of T cell repertoires in cytomegalovirus infection. Overall study: It can be stated that public TCR beta signatures indicated CMV infection as well as a matching HLA type.

The CDR3 has 15 amino acids. CDR1 and CDR2 from the germline V gene are MNHNY and SVGAGI (reference sequence). The ends were cut back, 7 bases at V and 2 bases at J, with 18 bases in the middle. TCRdb ran MiXCR on the reads and lists one entry per CDR3 protein. The sample records around 280,000 distinct CDR3 sequences, around 15% being singletons. Overall study findings and caveats: Ex vivo, HLA-C-restricted CMV-specific TCR beta clonotypes prevailed over the rest of the response. The study identified carriers of CMV plus the relevant HLA from cumulative public TCR beta family frequency.

The sequenced sample consisted of PBMCs. The rearrangement joins TRBV6-6 to TRBJ2-7; the D call may be TRBD1 or TRBD2 (6 bases each). The receptor's source is a human donor in good health (CMV status not recorded). Some clones in this sample may be carry-over from other donors' samples. The CDR3 DNA is TGTGCCAGCAATCCGGGGGCAGGACTAACCTACGAGCAGTACTTC. It yields the protein CASNPGAGLTYEQYF.